This T cell receptor beta chain came from a study of shared clonotypes between healthy human individuals. CD8 cells classed as naive were CD45RO-negative and positively selected for CCR7, excluding terminally differentiated effector memory CD45RA+ cells. Caucasian adults living in Nashville, Tennessee, provided all samples. The CDR3 extends over 19 amino acids. Germline-derived CDR1 and CDR2 are SGHAT and FQNNGV. Unmatched junction bases numbered 10, after V lost 1 base and J lost 0 bases. Assay: immunoSEQ multiplex PCR; the TCRdb copy retains only in-frame clones and omits some. The data hold around 700,000 clones, with roughly 94% observed a single time.

Specimen: naive CD8+ T cells sorted from blood. The chain recombines TRBV11-2 with TRBJ2-1, with 9 positions matching TRBD2. The clonotype was recovered from a man aged 25-40 years in good health. CDR3 sequence (DNA): TGTGCCAGCAGCTTAGGTTCTAGCGGGATCCCAACCTCCTACAATGAGCAGTTCTTC. Translation: CASSLGSSGIPTSYNEQFF.